A single sample gave rise to the 13 T cell receptor beta chains below, sequenced in a study of T cell responses to AZD1222 COVID-19 vaccine. Profiled with immunoSEQ multiplex PCR; TCRdb holds only in-frame clones, not every one. This table has some 74,000 clones, roughly 90% appearing once. The input for sequencing was peripheral blood, taken 28 days after the second AZD1222 dose. Every receptor here comes from an adult who received the AZD1222 COVID-19 vaccine.

The V call is TRBV3-1 (or the pseudogene TRBV3-2), the J call TRBJ2-1, with 10 bases that match TRBD1. The V gene's germline CDR1 is LGHDT and CDR2 YNNKEL (reference sequence). This CDR3 is 16 amino acids long. V shed 5 bases and J 7 bases; nucleotides not matched to a gene: 11. The CDR3 spells CASSDRGRRVTNEQFF. The DNA for the CDR3 is TGTGCCAGCAGCGACAGGGGGCGGAGGGTTACGAATGAGCAGTTCTTC.

The rearrangement links TRBV28 to TRBJ1-1, with D maybe TRBD1 (6 bases). CDR3 length: 14 residues. CDR1 is MDHEN and CDR2 is SYDVKM in the germline V gene. The V end was cut by 1 base, the J end by 4 bases, with 10 bases between. The CDR3 sequence is CASSLLAGATEAFF. The CDR3 region has the DNA TGTGCCAGCAGTTTATTAGCGGGGGCCACTGAAGCTTTCTTT.

The genes are TRBV2 and TRBJ1-3; D is uncertain. CDR3 length equals 11 residues. The ends were cut back, 11 bases at V and 3 bases at J, with 8 bases in the middle. CDR1 is SNHLY and CDR2 is FYNNEI in the germline V gene. CDR3 nucleotide sequence: TGTGCCTCCCGGGGTGGAAACACCATATATTTT. The encoded protein is CASRGGNTIYF.

CDR3 sequence reads: CASSLGQSSYEQYF. The CDR3 DNA follows: TGTGCCAGCAGCTTAGGGCAGAGCTCCTACGAGCAGTACTTC. The chain couples TRBV7-2 to TRBJ2-7; D call uncertain. CDR1 is SGHTA, CDR2 FQGNSA, per germline. CDR3 length equals 14 residues. V dropped 1 base and J dropped 0 bases, with 7 bases sitting between them.

The chain couples TRBV4-1 to TRBJ1-5, with D tentatively TRBD1 (5 bases). CDR1 is MGHRA, CDR2 YSYEKL, per germline. The CDR3 consists of 17 residues. The V end was cut by 2 bases, the J end by 4 bases, with 18 bases between. This chain's CDR3 is CASSQLTPRQPNQPQHF. Written as DNA, the CDR3 is TGCGCCAGCAGCCAATTAACCCCCCGACAGCCTAATCAGCCCCAGCATTTT.

The chain employs TRBV6-2 or TRBV6-3 and TRBJ2-3; TRBD2 matches at 11 bases. V shed 6 bases and J 6 bases; nucleotides not matched to a gene: 8. Germline V lookup: CDR1 MNHEY, CDR2 SVGEGT. The CDR3 is 15 residues long. The CDR3 is CASSPLTSGADTQYF. The DNA of the CDR3 is TGTGCCAGCAGCCCCTTGACTAGCGGGGCCGATACGCAGTATTTT.

The chain carries TRBV7-2 and TRBJ2-7, with D possibly called TRBD1 or TRBD2 (5 bases each). The germline V gene has CDR1 SGHTA and CDR2 FQGNSA. The CDR3 is 14 amino acids. Between the trimmed V and J ends, which lost 5 bases and 8 bases, there was a span of 19 bases. The CDR3 bases are TGTGCCAGCAGCCGGGGCGGCCCCCTCGTGCAGCAGTACTTC. This encodes CASSRGGPLVQQYF.

This sequence joins TRBV27 and TRBJ1-5; possible D gene TRBD1, 5 bases. V was clipped by 5 bases and J by 0 bases, with 11 bases between them. The CDR3 has 15 amino acids. Germline CDR1 reads MNHEY; CDR2 reads SMNVEV (reference sequence). The CDR3 bases are TGTGCCAGCAGTGACAGTTCTTATAGCAATCAGCCCCAGCATTTT. Protein: CASSDSSYSNQPQHF.

A single count supports this clone. The chain recombines TRBV18 with TRBJ2-2; D call uncertain. The V and J ends lost 3 bases and 4 bases respectively, with 3 bases between them. In germline, CDR1 is KGHSH, CDR2 LQKENI. This CDR3 region has 12 residues. The CDR3 region has the DNA TGTGCCAGCTCACCTTCCACCGGGGAGCTGTTTTTT. The encoded protein is CASSPSTGELFF. Supplemented by reference TRBV18 and TRBJ2-2, the full variable domain reads NAGVMQNPRHLVRRRGQEARLRCSPMKGHSHVYWYRQLPEEGLKFMVYLQKENIIDESGMPKERFSAEFPKEGPSILRIQQVVRGDSAAYFCASSPSTGELFFGEGSRLTVL.

The chain employs TRBV7-9 and TRBJ2-7; no definite D call. Germline loops: CDR1 SEHNR, CDR2 FQNEAQ (reference sequence). Deletions cut 1 base from V and 0 bases from J, with 7 bases between. CDR3 length: 14 amino acids. The CDR3, as DNA: TGTGCCAGCAGCTTAGTGTTAGTCTCCTACGAGCAGTACTTC. Translating gives CASSLVLVSYEQYF.

A few counts support this clone. This chain links TRBV7-8 with TRBJ1-3, with 7 bases aligning to TRBD1. The CDR3 runs 16 residues. CDR1 and CDR2 from the germline V gene are SGHVS and FQNEAQ. The junction had 5 bases not matched to a gene; V was cut back by 3 bases and J by 0 bases. Written as DNA, the CDR3 is TGTGCCAGCAGCTTTCCCGGGACAGTCTCTGGAAACACCATATATTTT. This encodes CASSFPGTVSGNTIYF.

This chain uses TRBV4-1 with TRBJ2-1, with D possibly TRBD1 on 5 matching bases. This CDR3 comprises 16 residues. V was cut by 4 bases and J by 2 bases, with 15 bases left in between. In germline, CDR1 is MGHRA, CDR2 YSYEKL. The CDR3: CASSPRRAGTYNEQFF. CDR3 bases: TGCGCCAGCAGCCCGCGTAGGGCAGGGACCTACAATGAGCAGTTCTTC.

V and J are TRBV6-6 and TRBJ1-1; D is possibly TRBD1 (6 bases). CDR3 length equals 17 residues. The V gene's germline CDR1 is MNHNY and CDR2 SVGAGI (reference sequence). V shed 5 bases and J shed 1 base, with 20 bases lying between them. CDR3 in DNA: TGTGCCAGCAGTCACAGCGGGGGGGGCGCTGGGAACACTGAAGCTTTCTTT. Its protein product is CASSHSGGGAGNTEAFF.